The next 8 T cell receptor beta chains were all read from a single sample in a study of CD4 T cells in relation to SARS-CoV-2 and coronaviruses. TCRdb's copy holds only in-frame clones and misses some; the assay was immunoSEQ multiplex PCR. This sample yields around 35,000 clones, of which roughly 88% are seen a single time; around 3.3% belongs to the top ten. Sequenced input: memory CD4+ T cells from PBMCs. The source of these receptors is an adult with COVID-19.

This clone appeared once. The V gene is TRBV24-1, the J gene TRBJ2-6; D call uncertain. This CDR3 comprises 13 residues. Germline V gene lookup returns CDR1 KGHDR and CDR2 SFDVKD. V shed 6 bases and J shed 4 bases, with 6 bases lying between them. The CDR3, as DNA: TGTGCCACCAGTCGTTCAGGGGCCAACGTCCTGACTTTC. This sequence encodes CATSRSGANVLTF.

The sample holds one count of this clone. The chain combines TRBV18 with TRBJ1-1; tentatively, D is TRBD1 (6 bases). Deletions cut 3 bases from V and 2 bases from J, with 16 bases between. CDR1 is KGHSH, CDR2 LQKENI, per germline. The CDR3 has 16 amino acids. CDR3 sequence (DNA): TGTGCCAGCTCACCTTCTGGGGGGGGCGCCAACACTGAAGCTTTCTTT. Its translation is CASSPSGGGANTEAFF.

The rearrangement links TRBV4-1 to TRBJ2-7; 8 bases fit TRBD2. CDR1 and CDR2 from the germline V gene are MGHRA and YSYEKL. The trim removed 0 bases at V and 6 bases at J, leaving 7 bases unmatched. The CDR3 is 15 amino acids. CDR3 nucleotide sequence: TGCGCCAGCAGCCAAGATAGGACTAGCATAGCCGAGCAGTACTTC. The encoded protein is CASSQDRTSIAEQYF.

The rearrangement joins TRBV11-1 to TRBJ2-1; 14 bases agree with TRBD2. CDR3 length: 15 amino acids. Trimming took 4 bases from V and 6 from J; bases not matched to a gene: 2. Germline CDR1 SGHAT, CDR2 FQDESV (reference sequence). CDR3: CASSYGTSGSNEQFF. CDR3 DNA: TGTGCCAGCAGCTATGGGACTAGCGGGAGCAATGAGCAGTTCTTC.

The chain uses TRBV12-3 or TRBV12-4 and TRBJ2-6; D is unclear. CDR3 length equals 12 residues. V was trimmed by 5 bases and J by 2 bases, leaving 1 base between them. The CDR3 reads CASSTGANVLTF. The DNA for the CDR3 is TGTGCCAGCAGTACTGGGGCCAACGTCCTGACTTTC.

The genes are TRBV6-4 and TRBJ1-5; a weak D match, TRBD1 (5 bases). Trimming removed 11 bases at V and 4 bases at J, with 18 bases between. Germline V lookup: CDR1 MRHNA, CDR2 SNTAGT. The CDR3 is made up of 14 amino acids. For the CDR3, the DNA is TGTGCCTCCCACGGGGCAATCGGAAATCAGCCCCAGCATTTT. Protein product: CASHGAIGNQPQHF.

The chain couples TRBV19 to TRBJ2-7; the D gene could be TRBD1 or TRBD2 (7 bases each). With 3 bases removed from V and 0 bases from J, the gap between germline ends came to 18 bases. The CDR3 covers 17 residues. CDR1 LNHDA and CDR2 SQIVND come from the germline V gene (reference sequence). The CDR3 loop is CASSMGQKSGVSYEQYF. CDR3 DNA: TGTGCCAGTAGTATGGGACAGAAGAGCGGGGTCTCCTACGAGCAGTACTTC.

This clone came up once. The CDR3 protein is CASAPTTGPNTEAFF. The CDR3 DNA reads as TGTGCCAGCGCTCCCACGACAGGGCCGAACACTGAAGCTTTCTTT. The V gene is TRBV6-5, the J gene TRBJ1-1, with 7 positions matching TRBD1. This CDR3 contains 15 residues. Germline CDR1 MNHEY, CDR2 SVGAGI. V lost 8 bases, J lost 1 base, and 10 bases stayed unmatched.